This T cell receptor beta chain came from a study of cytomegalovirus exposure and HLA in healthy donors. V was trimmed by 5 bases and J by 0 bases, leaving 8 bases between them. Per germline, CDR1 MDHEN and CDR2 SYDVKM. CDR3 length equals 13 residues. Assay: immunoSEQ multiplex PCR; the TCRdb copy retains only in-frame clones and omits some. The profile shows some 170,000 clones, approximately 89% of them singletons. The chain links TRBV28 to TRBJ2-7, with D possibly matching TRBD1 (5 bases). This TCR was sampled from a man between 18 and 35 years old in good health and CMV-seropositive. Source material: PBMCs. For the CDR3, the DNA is TGTGCCAGCAGTAAACAGGTCTCCTACGAGCAGTACTTC. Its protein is CASSKQVSYEQYF.